This is a list of T cell receptor beta chains from one sample in a study of blood T cells in healthy people across ages. TCRdb independently ran MiXCR on the 5' RACE reads; one entry per CDR3 protein. Of roughly 640,000 distinct CDR3 sequences listed, approximately 30% were seen once; the top ten hold 15% to 18%. The sequenced sample was blood. All receptors derive from a woman older than 75 in good health. CDR3s include the opening cysteine and the closing phenylalanine or tryptophan. The D gene is left open where the match is weak. Clone size is stated in some rows and not others, as once, few, many or a class when expanded.

clone size	V gene	D gene	J gene	CDR3 DNA	CDR3 protein
-	TRBV6-1	-	TRBJ1-5	TGTGCCAGCGAAGGAGGGTTTAGCAATCAGCCCCAGCATTTT	CASEGGFSNQPQHF
many	TRBV9	-	TRBJ1-2	TGTGCCAGCAGTGGCACAGGGACCAACTATGGCTACACCTTC	CASSGTGTNYGYTF
-	TRBV7-2	-	TRBJ2-3	TGTACCAGCAGCTCCGATACAGATACGCAGTATTTT	CTSSSDTDTQYF
-	TRBV7-3	-	TRBJ2-5	TGTGCCAGCAGCCCACAGGCTCAAGAGACCCAGTACTTC	CASSPQAQETQYF
-	TRBV18	-	TRBJ2-2	TGTGCCAGCTCATCTGGGCAGATAAACACCGGGGAGCTGTTTTTT	CASSSGQINTGELFF
-	TRBV6-6	-	TRBJ1-5	TGTGCCTGCAGTTACACCGGGGGCGGTCAGCCCCAGCATTTT	CACSYTGGGQPQHF
-	TRBV5-1	-	TRBJ2-7	TGCGCCAGCAGCTTGGTACCGGGGGCAAACGAGCAGTACTTC	CASSLVPGANEQYF
many	TRBV7-6	-	TRBJ2-7	TGTGCCAGCAGCCAGGCCCCCCTCTCCTACGAGCAGTACTTC	CASSQAPLSYEQYF
few	TRBV4-3	-	TRBJ1-5	TGCGCCAGCAGCCAAGATCGGGCCCGGAGTCAGCCCCAGCATTTT	CASSQDRARSQPQHF
many	TRBV20-1	-	TRBJ2-5	TGCAGTGCTAGAGAGGGGGGGCCGATGGGGACCCAGTACTTC	CSAREGGPMGTQYF
-	TRBV19	-	TRBJ2-3	TGTGCCAGTAGAAAGACAGGAGGAGGCACAGATACGCAGTATTTT	CASRKTGGGTDTQYF
many	TRBV21-1	-	TRBJ2-5	TGTGCCAGCGGGGGCAGGGGTAATCTCCAAGAGACCCAGTACTTC	CASGGRGNLQETQYF
-	TRBV19	TRBD1	TRBJ2-5	TGTGCCAGTAGTATGAGGACAGGACCCCAGGAGACCCAGTACTTC	CASSMRTGPQETQYF
-	TRBV6-2/TRBV6-3	TRBD2	TRBJ2-7	TGTGCCAGCAGTCCCAGCGGGGGGGCCTACAATGAGCAGTACTTC	CASSPSGGAYNEQYF
many	TRBV7-7	TRBD1	TRBJ2-1	TGTGCTAGCAGCTTAGCGCCAGACAGGGGCAATGAGCAGTTCTTC	CASSLAPDRGNEQFF
many	TRBV7-2	TRBD1	TRBJ1-2	TGTGCCAGCAGCCAGACAGGGGTTGGGTCTGAGGGCTACACCTTC	CASSQTGVGSEGYTF
many	TRBV5-1	-	TRBJ2-7	TGCGCCAGCAGCCGGGACGGAGGGGGCGAGCAGTACTTC	CASSRDGGGEQYF
-	TRBV20-1	-	TRBJ2-3	TGCAGTGCTAGAGTAGTAGATACGCAGTATTTT	CSARVVDTQYF
few	TRBV5-1	TRBD2	TRBJ2-5	TGCGCCAGCAGCTCCCGCGGGGGGGGGAAAGACGAGACCCAGTACTTC	CASSSRGGGKDETQYF
-	TRBV6-2/TRBV6-3	-	TRBJ1-2	TGTGCCAGCAGTTACGGTCGGGACCCTAGCTATGGCTACACCTTC	CASSYGRDPSYGYTF
many	TRBV5-4	-	TRBJ2-3	TGTGCCAGCAGCTTGGATGGACTCACAGATACGCAGTATTTT	CASSLDGLTDTQYF
-	TRBV20-1	TRBD1	TRBJ2-3	TGCAGTGCTAGAGGGGACAGGGGGCCGGCAGATACGCAGTATTTT	CSARGDRGPADTQYF
many	TRBV20-1	-	TRBJ1-6	TGCAGTGCTAGAGATGGCGGGGTCCTGGCGGGTTCACCCCTCCACTTT	CSARDGGVLAGSPLHF
few	TRBV20-1	-	TRBJ2-5	TGCAGTGCTAGAGATGGGACGGACTCCAAGGAGACCCAGTACTTC	CSARDGTDSKETQYF
-	TRBV20-1	TRBD1	TRBJ1-5	TGCAGTGCTATACAGGGGGGTGACAATCAGCCCCAGCATTTT	CSAIQGGDNQPQHF
many	TRBV20-1	-	TRBJ2-3	TGCAGTGCTAGAGTCCCAGCCCAATACACAGATACGCAGTATTTT	CSARVPAQYTDTQYF
many	TRBV25-1	TRBD1	TRBJ2-5	TGTGCCAGCAGTGAAGCCCGAACAGGGGGCGCAGGAGAGACCCAGTACTTC	CASSEARTGGAGETQYF
many	TRBV6-2/TRBV6-3	TRBD1	TRBJ1-2	TGTGCCAGCGGACAGGGGGCCAGTGGCTACACCTTC	CASGQGASGYTF